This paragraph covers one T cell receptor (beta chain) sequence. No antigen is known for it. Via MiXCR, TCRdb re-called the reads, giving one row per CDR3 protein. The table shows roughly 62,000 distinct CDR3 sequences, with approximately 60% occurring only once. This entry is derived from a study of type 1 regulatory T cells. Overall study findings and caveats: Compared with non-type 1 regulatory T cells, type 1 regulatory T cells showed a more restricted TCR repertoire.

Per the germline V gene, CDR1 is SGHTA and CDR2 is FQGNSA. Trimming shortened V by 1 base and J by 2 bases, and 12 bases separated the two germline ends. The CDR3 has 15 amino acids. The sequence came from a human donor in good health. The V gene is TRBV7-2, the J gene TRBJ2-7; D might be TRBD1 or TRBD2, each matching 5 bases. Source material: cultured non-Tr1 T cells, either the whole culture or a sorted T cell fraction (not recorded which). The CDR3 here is CASSLEGREAYEQYF. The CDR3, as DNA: TGTGCCAGCAGCTTAGAGGGGAGAGAAGCCTACGAGCAGTACTTC. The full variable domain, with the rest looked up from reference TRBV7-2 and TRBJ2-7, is GAGVSQSPSNKVTEKGKDVELRCDPISGHTALYWYRQSLGQGLEFLIYFQGNSAPDKSGLPSDRFSAERTGGSVSTLTIQRTQQEDSAVYLCASSLEGREAYEQYFGPGTRLTVT.